The present T cell receptor (beta chain) was sequenced within a study of cytomegalovirus exposure and HLA in healthy donors. Study-level points and caveats: Later work associated roughly 15,000 TCR beta sequences with HLA alleles at 0.05 false discovery rate. Some public TCRs appeared in many individuals, while most sequences were rare. The study recorded some 160 TCR beta chains that were cytomegalovirus-associated. In a later analysis, TCR beta V- and J-gene trimming showed a link to a missense DCLRE1C variant.

A note on this clone: The antigen remains unidentified.

This CDR3 is 13 amino acids long. J was trimmed by 4 bases and V by 5 bases; bases with no gene match: 4. Per the germline V gene, CDR1 is SGHVS and CDR2 is FNYEAQ. Primers: 60 Vbeta forward and 13 Jbeta reverse. Clones were read by immunoSEQ multiplex PCR, and TCRdb kept only the in-frame ones, dropping some. The sample includes 150,000 or so clones, roughly 79% seen only once; the top ten take around 7%. The chain employs TRBV7-6 and TRBJ1-1; TRBD1 matches 7 bases. The sample taken for sequencing was PBMCs. This receptor was identified in a woman in her thirties or forties in good health and CMV-seropositive. The CDR3: CASSLQGSTEAFF. The CDR3 DNA reads TGTGCCAGCAGCCTACAGGGGAGCACTGAAGCTTTCTTT.